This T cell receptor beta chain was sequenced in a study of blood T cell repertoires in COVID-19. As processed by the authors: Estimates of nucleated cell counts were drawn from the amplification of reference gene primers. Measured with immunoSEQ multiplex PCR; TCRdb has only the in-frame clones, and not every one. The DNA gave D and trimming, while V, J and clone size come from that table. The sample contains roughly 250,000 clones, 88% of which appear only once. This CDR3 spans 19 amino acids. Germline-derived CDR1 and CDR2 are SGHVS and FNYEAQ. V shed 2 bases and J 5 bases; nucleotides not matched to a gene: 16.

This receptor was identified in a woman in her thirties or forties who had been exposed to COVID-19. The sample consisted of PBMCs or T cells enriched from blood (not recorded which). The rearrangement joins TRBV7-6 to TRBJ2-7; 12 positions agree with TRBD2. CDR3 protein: CASSLLGPSGGAGVHEQYF. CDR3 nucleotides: TGTGCCAGCAGCTTATTAGGGCCTAGCGGGGGGGCCGGAGTCCACGAGCAGTACTTC.